This T cell receptor beta chain was found in a study of cytomegalovirus exposure and HLA in healthy donors (dated by TCRdb to 2017 to 2019). Background on the whole study: The 500 to 800 repertoires of the first cohort and the roughly 120 validation repertoires were produced on the same platform, according to a later analysis. The study combined high-throughput TCR immunosequencing, statistical association of individual TCRs with disease status, and machine learning to predict cytomegalovirus infection status. The study was designed to test whether signatures of past pathogen exposure could be identified by cataloging public T cell receptors. A separate validation cohort of 90 to 150 different subjects was used in addition to the 666-subject first cohort. General conclusions and limits of the study: Across donors, most TCR sequences were observed very rarely, whereas some public TCRs were present in many individuals. A few of the identified cytomegalovirus-associated TCR beta chains were confirmed in vitro to be specific for cytomegalovirus antigens. In the study, some 160 TCR beta chains were listed as associated with cytomegalovirus. The classifier was reported to diagnose cytomegalovirus status with high specificity and sensitivity in both the original and validation cohorts. All 110 or so repertoires were used to score co-occurrence in the validation cohort in a later analysis, because that analysis had no HLA typing for the cohort. Of the cluster scores, 94% were above 0 in a later analysis, which found that TCRs clustered in the first cohort also tended to co-occur in the 120 or so validation repertoires. The authors suggested that the approach could potentially be generalized to other disease states and immunological phenotypes.

CDR1 and CDR2, looked up from the germline V gene (reference sequence), are SEHNR and FQNEAQ. The CDR3 contains 15 residues, cysteine and phenylalanine counted. Only the CDR3 DNA is retained, 45 bases long and in frame from the first base. Between the V and J ends, shortened by 2 bases and 2 bases respectively, the junction contains 9 bases. Library generation was performed with the immunoSEQ multiplex PCR assay. The paper's processing steps were these. A statistical classification framework was developed to diagnose cytomegalovirus status using the catalog of TCR beta chain sequences. In its TCRdb copy, this immuneACCESS table keeps in-frame sequences only and misses some clones. Where compared with another copy, unresolved V genes explain less than half of these, and the others have no known cause. V, J and clone size are taken as reported in that table, and D and trimming were inferred from the DNA itself. The sample table records about 140,000 clones; approximately 87% of these occur just once. 2.5% to 3.5% of the sample lies in the top ten.

Donors formed part of the validation cohort, which comprised approximately 130 subjects and was distinct from the first cohort of roughly 600 subjects. Note on this clone: There is no known antigen for this receptor. No per-base quality is available; no much larger clone lies one base away.

The sequencing input was PBMCs. This clonotype originated in a man aged 18-30 years in good health and CMV-seronegative. The rearranged chain carries TRBV7-9 and TRBJ2-2; the D gene cannot be named for sure. The CDR3 protein: CASSLRESNTGELFF. The DNA is TGTGCCAGCAGCTTAAGAGAATCAAACACCGGGGAGCTGTTTTTT.